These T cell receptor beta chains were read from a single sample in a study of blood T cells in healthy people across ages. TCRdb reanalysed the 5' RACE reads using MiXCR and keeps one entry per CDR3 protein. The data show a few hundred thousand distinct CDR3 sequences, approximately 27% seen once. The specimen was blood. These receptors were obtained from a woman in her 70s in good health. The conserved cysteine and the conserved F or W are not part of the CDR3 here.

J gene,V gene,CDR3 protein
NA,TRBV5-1,ASSLEFGLEQY
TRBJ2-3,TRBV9,ASSQARGLPSTDTQY
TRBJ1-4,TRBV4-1,ASSQGRSGGPSKLF
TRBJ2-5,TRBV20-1,SARGRGPYEKTQY
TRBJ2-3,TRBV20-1,SARTSDNTDTQY
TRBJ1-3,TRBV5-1,ASGTGVKTSGNTIY
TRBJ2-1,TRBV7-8,ASSKDRDNEQF
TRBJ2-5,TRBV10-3,AIRGQGPGGETQY
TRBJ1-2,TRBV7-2,ASSATGQKYGYT
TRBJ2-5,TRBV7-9,ASSSPGAETQY
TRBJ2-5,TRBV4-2,ASSHSLAGEAETQY
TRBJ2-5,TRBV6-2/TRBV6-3,ASTDVTPGETQY
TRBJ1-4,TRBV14,ASSPIPGQRHEKLF
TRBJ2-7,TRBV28,ASSLRLTVNYEQY
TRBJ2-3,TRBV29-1,SAEGGTSDTQY
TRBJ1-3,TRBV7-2,ASSLRGRGNTIY
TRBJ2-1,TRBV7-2,ASSSTLAREQF
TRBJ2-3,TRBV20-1,SARVAGLPDTQY
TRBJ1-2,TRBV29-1,SVEKRVEDYGYT
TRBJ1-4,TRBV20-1,SASDPRGTNEKLF
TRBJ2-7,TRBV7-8,ASSLLGGDRGYEQY
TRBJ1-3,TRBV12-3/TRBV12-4,ASSIMGLGGNTIY
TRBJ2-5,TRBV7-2,ASSFMGLGPEEQY
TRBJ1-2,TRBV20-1,SAITGGNYGYT
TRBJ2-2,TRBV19,ASSIQGTGELF
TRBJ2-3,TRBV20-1,SAMLIGPDTQY
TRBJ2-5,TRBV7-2,ASSLGASGGQETQY